This is a list of T cell receptor beta chains from one sample in a study of circulating CD8 cells and anti-PD-1 response in melanoma. TCRdb itself ran the reads through MiXCR, one entry per CDR3 protein. Here the sample spans over 350 distinct CDR3 sequences, less than 15% being singletons. The input for sequencing was CD8+ T cells from PBMCs, taken at baseline or after one month of anti-PD-1 therapy (not recorded which). Receptors originate from a human donor with melanoma. The CDR3 runs from the conserved cysteine through the conserved F or W. The order of the fields is V gene, J gene, D gene, clone size, CDR3 protein, CDR3 DNA. A D gene is named only where the DNA matches it firmly. The size of a clone is reported for some rows only, either as once, few or many, or as a class for expanded clones.

TRBV27	TRBJ2-3	-	medium-sized	CASSSTHWDTQYF	TGTGCCAGCAGTTCGACCCATTGGGATACGCAGTATTTT
TRBV2	TRBJ1-5	TRBD1	hyperexpanded	CASREGTGGFQPQHF	TGTGCCAGCAGGGAAGGGACAGGGGGCTTTCAGCCCCAGCATTTT
TRBV11-2	TRBJ2-6	TRBD1	medium-sized	CASSPTGGASSGANVLTF	TGTGCCAGCAGCCCGACAGGGGGGGCTTCCTCTGGGGCCAACGTCCTGACTTTC
TRBV27	TRBJ2-7	-	medium-sized	CASSFGHEQYF	TGTGCCAGCAGTTTCGGGCACGAGCAGTACTTC
TRBV20-1	TRBJ2-7	TRBD1	large	CSPRGRRDRGDYEQYF	TGCAGTCCCAGGGGCAGACGGGACAGGGGCGACTACGAGCAGTACTTC
TRBV7-3	TRBJ2-5	TRBD2	-	CASSVAGGSGETQYF	TGTGCCAGCAGTGTAGCGGGAGGATCGGGAGAGACCCAGTACTTC
TRBV11-1	TRBJ2-7	TRBD1	large	CASRPTDRGIAEQYF	TGTGCCAGCAGACCAACGGACAGGGGTATCGCCGAGCAGTACTTC
TRBV27	TRBJ2-7	-	once	CASTLSGAYEQYF	TGTGCCAGCACCTTGAGTGGGGCGTACGAGCAGTACTTC
TRBV19	TRBJ2-1	TRBD2	-	CASKLAGGTNPQFF	TGTGCCAGCAAACTAGCGGGAGGGACTAATCCCCAGTTCTTC
TRBV12-3/TRBV12-4	TRBJ2-5	TRBD2	medium-sized	CASSLGLAGWGQETQYF	TGTGCCAGCAGTCTGGGACTAGCGGGGTGGGGTCAAGAGACCCAGTACTTC